This T cell receptor (beta chain) was sequenced in a study of OX40 agonist ivuxolimab in advanced cancers. Study information: With a range of roughly 20 to 90, age averaged about 58 years, and around 83% were male.

Generated by immunoSEQ multiplex PCR, the TCRdb table keeps only in-frame clones and is missing some. The sample has roughly 80,000 clones; 80% to 90% are singletons. This CDR3 is 17 amino acids long. The J segment lost 0 bases and the V segment lost 0 bases, leaving 3 bases of the junction unmatched. Germline assignment: CDR1 SGDLS and CDR2 YYNGEE. The origin of this receptor is an adult with an advanced solid tumor such as melanoma, head and neck, liver or kidney cancer. Specimen: CD4+ or CD8+ T cells sorted from blood, collected in a trial of the OX40 agonist ivuxolimab. The genes are TRBV9 and TRBJ2-1; 10 bases agree with TRBD2. CDR3 DNA: TGTGCCAGCAGCGTAGTTCCTAGCGGGAGCTCCTACAATGAGCAGTTCTTC. It is translated as CASSVVPSGSSYNEQFF.